Presented here are 28 T cell receptor beta chains from one specimen sequenced in a study of OX40 agonist ivuxolimab in advanced cancers. Only in-frame clones appear in the TCRdb table, and some are missing; sequencing was by immunoSEQ multiplex PCR. Of some 30,000 clones detected, around 92% appear once; the ten largest clones hold 30% to 40%. The material sequenced was CD4+ or CD8+ T cells sorted from blood, taken in a trial of the OX40 agonist ivuxolimab. The receptors derive from an adult with an advanced solid tumor such as melanoma, head and neck, liver or kidney cancer.

This clone occurred a few times. The CDR3 reads CAISSPGTSAYEQYF. DNA for the CDR3: TGTGCCATCAGTAGCCCCGGGACTAGCGCTTACGAGCAGTACTTC. This chain joins TRBV10-3 and TRBJ2-7; 10 bases match TRBD2. CDR1 and CDR2 from the germline V gene are ENHRY and SYGVKD. Trimming cost V 5 bases and J 4 bases; bases outside gene matches: 8. There are 15 residues in the CDR3.

The CDR3 sequence is CASSLGQGAVSPLHF. CDR3 sequence (DNA): TGTGCCAGCAGTTTAGGACAGGGGGCGGTTTCACCCCTCCACTTT. The chain carries TRBV27 and TRBJ1-6; 11 bases match TRBD1. V was pared by 2 bases and J by 9 bases, with 3 bases of the junction left unmatched. The V gene's germline CDR1 is MNHEY and CDR2 SMNVEV (reference sequence). The length of the CDR3 is 15 residues.

The CDR3 region is CSVAEGSGTDTQYF. In nucleotides, the CDR3 is TGCAGCGTTGCTGAGGGGAGCGGCACAGATACGCAGTATTTT. The V and J genes are TRBV29-1 and TRBJ2-3; D tentatively reads TRBD1 or TRBD2 (5 bases each). In germline, CDR1 is SQVTM, CDR2 ANQGSEA. The length of the CDR3 is 14 residues. V was shortened by 4 bases and J by 1 base, with 12 bases between the two germline ends.

The V call is TRBV9, the J call TRBJ2-2; D gene ambiguous. The germline CDR1 and CDR2 sequences are SGDLS and YYNGEE. V shed 4 bases and J shed 6 bases, with 10 bases lying between them. The CDR3 totals 13 residues. CDR3 residues: CASSPGLAGELFF. In nucleotides, the CDR3 is TGTGCCAGCAGCCCCGGGCTGGCCGGGGAGCTGTTTTTT. The full variable domain, rest sourced from reference TRBV9 and TRBJ2-2, is DSGVTQTPKHLITATGQRVTLRCSPRSGDLSVYWYQQSLDQGLQFLIQYYNGEERAKGNILERFSAQQFPDLHSELNLSSLELGDSALYFCASSPGLAGELFFGEGSRLTVL.

Only one count was recorded for this clone. The chain employs TRBV9 and TRBJ1-1; D possibly corresponds to TRBD1 (6 bases). Per the germline V gene, CDR1 is SGDLS and CDR2 is YYNGEE. CDR3 length equals 16 residues. V was pared by 0 bases and J by 0 bases, with 12 bases between. This CDR3 is CASSVGTGQMNTEAFF. The CDR3 DNA sequence: TGTGCCAGCAGCGTAGGAACAGGGCAAATGAACACTGAAGCTTTCTTT.

A word on this clone: A much larger clonotype is one base distant, so this may be a read error. The chain employs TRBV28 and TRBJ2-7, with no clear D. This CDR3 comprises 11 residues. In germline, CDR1 is MDHEN, CDR2 SYDVKM. The ends were cut back, 6 bases at V and 3 bases at J, with 6 bases in the middle. Written as DNA, the CDR3 is TGTGCCAGCAGCGCCTACTACGAGCAGTACTTC. This translates into CASSAYYEQYF.

CDR3 amino acids: CASTLVPPRAGYGYTF. The CDR3 region has the DNA TGTGCCAGCACCCTCGTCCCCCCCAGGGCTGGTTATGGCTACACCTTC. This chain links TRBV28 with TRBJ1-2, with D maybe TRBD1 (5 bases). The V end was cut by 7 bases, the J end by 5 bases, with 23 bases between. Germline assignment: CDR1 MDHEN and CDR2 SYDVKM. This CDR3 has 16 residues.

This clone is a singleton in its sample. The J gene is TRBJ2-7, the V gene TRBV10-3; the D is unclear. V lost 0 bases and J 5 bases, leaving 5 bases between the germline ends. Germline assignment: CDR1 ENHRY and CDR2 SYGVKD. This CDR3 is 12 amino acids long. CDR3 DNA: TGTGCCATCAGTGAGTCAGGAAACGAGCAGTACTTC. Protein sequence: CAISESGNEQYF.

The chain joins TRBV9 to TRBJ2-6; D perhaps matches TRBD1 (6 bases). The length of the CDR3 is 16 residues. Trimming took off 4 bases at V and 0 bases at J, with 11 bases between the two ends. The germline gives CDR1 SGDLS, CDR2 YYNGEE. The CDR3 is CASSPRTASGANVLTF. In DNA form, the CDR3 reads TGTGCCAGCAGCCCTAGGACAGCCTCTGGGGCCAACGTCCTGACTTTC.

The CDR3 DNA follows: TGTGCCAGCAGGGAACAGGGGGCGTTGTGGAACGAGCAGTACTTC. The encoded protein is CASREQGALWNEQYF. The chain is built from TRBV6-5 and TRBJ2-7, with TRBD1 matching over 9 bases. The junction had 11 bases not matched to a gene; V was cut back by 6 bases and J by 5 bases. From germline, CDR1 is MNHEY and CDR2 SVGAGI. This CDR3 comprises 15 residues.

The CDR3 protein is CAWSVRPPIYYEQYF. The CDR3 DNA reads as TGTGCCTGGAGTGTACGCCCCCCCATATACTACGAGCAGTACTTC. V and J are TRBV30 and TRBJ2-7; D is uncertain. The CDR3 runs 15 residues. Germline V gives CDR1 GTSNPN, CDR2 SVGIG (reference sequence). Trimming removed 0 bases at V and 3 bases at J, with 15 bases between.

The gene calls are TRBV20-1 and TRBJ2-7; D perhaps matches TRBD2 (6 bases). This CDR3 spans 11 amino acids. V was trimmed by 6 bases and J by 3 bases, leaving 9 bases between them. The germline V gene encodes CDR1 DFQATT and CDR2 SNEGSKA (reference sequence). The CDR3 sequence: CSARLDYEQYF. The CDR3, as DNA: TGCAGTGCAAGACTAGACTACGAGCAGTACTTC.

The genes are TRBV29-1 and TRBJ1-2, with D perhaps matching TRBD1 (6 bases). The V gene lost 5 bases and the J gene lost 6 bases, with 7 bases spanning the gap. The germline CDR1 and CDR2 sequences are SQVTM and ANQGSEA. The CDR3 spans 10 residues. CDR3 loop: CSVNRDGYTF. The CDR3 region has the DNA TGCAGCGTTAACAGGGATGGCTACACCTTC.

V usage is TRBV15 and J usage is TRBJ2-2, with 11 bases that match TRBD2. Germline CDR1 LNHNV, CDR2 YYDKDF (reference sequence). The CDR3 has 18 amino acids. With 1 base clipped from V and 3 bases from J, the junction kept 7 bases outside the gene matches. In DNA, the CDR3 is TGTGCCACCAGCAGAGGTTTCGGGACTAGCGGACACACCGGGGAGCTGTTTTTT. Its translation: CATSRGFGTSGHTGELFF.

The chain has TRBV11-2 and TRBJ1-2; 7 nucleotides match TRBD1. Trimming removed 4 bases from V and 1 base from J; junction bases left unmatched: 12. Germline CDR1 reads SGHAT; CDR2 reads FQNNGV. The CDR3 contains 17 residues. Here the CDR3 reads CASSSTPQGVINYGYTF. The CDR3 nucleotides are TGTGCCAGCAGCTCTACCCCGCAGGGGGTGATTAACTATGGCTACACCTTC.

This chain uses TRBV7-6 with TRBJ2-2, with D possibly matching TRBD2 (6 bases). CDR3 length: 19 residues. V was clipped by 0 bases and J by 0 bases, with 17 bases between them. Germline V gene lookup returns CDR1 SGHVS and CDR2 FNYEAQ. CDR3 amino acids: CASSLALGGNWPNTGELFF. The CDR3 DNA reads as TGTGCCAGCAGCTTAGCGCTCGGGGGAAACTGGCCGAACACCGGGGAGCTGTTTTTT. The complete variable domain, with remaining parts taken from reference TRBV7-6 and TRBJ2-2, reads GAGVSQSPRYKVTKRGQDVALRCDPISGHVSLYWYRQALGQGPEFLTYFNYEAQQDKSGLPNDRFSAERPEGSISTLTIQRTEQRDSAMYRCASSLALGGNWPNTGELFFGEGSRLTVL.

V is TRBV19 and J is TRBJ2-1, with 12 nucleotides matching TRBD2. CDR3 length: 16 amino acids. The V gene end was trimmed by 5 bases and the J gene end by 8 bases; junction bases not matched to a gene: 10. Germline CDR1 is LNHDA and CDR2 is SQIVND (reference sequence). The CDR3 bases are TGTGCCAGTAGTCTCCGACTAGCGGGAGTGGGCGATGAGCAGTTCTTC. Protein product: CASSLRLAGVGDEQFF.

This chain's CDR3 is CASSNRGPENEQFF. CDR3 coding DNA: TGTGCCAGCAGTAACAGGGGGCCCGAGAATGAGCAGTTCTTC. This chain uses TRBV27 with TRBJ2-1, with 9 bases that match TRBD1. The V segment lost 5 bases and the J segment 7 bases; nucleotides outside the gene matches: 6. Per germline, CDR1 MNHEY and CDR2 SMNVEV (reference sequence). CDR3 size: 14 residues.

The gene calls are TRBV9 and TRBJ2-7; tentatively, D is TRBD2 (6 bases). The ends were cut back, 0 bases at V and 3 bases at J, with 13 bases in the middle. CDR1 and CDR2 from the germline V gene are SGDLS and YYNGEE. This CDR3 contains 15 residues. The CDR3 DNA follows: TGTGCCAGCAGCGTAGAATACGGGAGTAGCTACGAGCAGTACTTC. This encodes CASSVEYGSSYEQYF.

This rearrangement joins TRBV9 to TRBJ2-2, with TRBD2 identical over 7 bases. V dropped 0 bases and J dropped 1; count of bases not matched to a gene: 6. The CDR3 has 17 residues. CDR1 is SGDLS, CDR2 YYNGEE, per germline. CDR3 sequence reads: CASSVDSLAVNTGELFF. DNA for the CDR3: TGTGCCAGCAGCGTAGATAGTCTAGCGGTGAACACCGGGGAGCTGTTTTTT.

CDR3 bases: TGCACCAGCAGCCGGGGACTACAATCGGACCACTCCTACAATGAGCAGTTCTTC. The encoded protein is CTSSRGLQSDHSYNEQFF. This chain joins TRBV1 and TRBJ2-1; no DNA check was done on the table's D call, TRBD2. TRBV1 is a known pseudogene. The CDR3 has 18 residues.

The chain combines TRBV7-2 with TRBJ2-2, with D hard to call. Trimming stripped 3 bases from V and 10 bases from J, with 6 bases between. CDR3 length: 11 residues. Germline V gene data show CDR1 as SGHTA and CDR2 as FQGNSA. This CDR3 is CASSFSAELFF. The CDR3 nucleotides are TGTGCCAGCAGCTTTTCGGCGGAGCTGTTTTTT.

This chain uses TRBV27 with TRBJ2-7; tentative D call: TRBD1 (6 bases). The germline V and J ends were trimmed by 4 bases and 1 base, with 11 bases remaining between them. This CDR3 has 14 residues. In germline, CDR1 is MNHEY, CDR2 SMNVEV (reference sequence). The CDR3 here is CASSYRAGSYEQYF. The DNA for the CDR3 is TGTGCCAGCAGTTACAGGGCGGGTTCCTACGAGCAGTACTTC.

The chain links TRBV28 to TRBJ1-2, with a possible D match to TRBD1 (6 bases). The germline CDR1 and CDR2 sequences are MDHEN and SYDVKM. This CDR3 is 12 amino acids long. With 2 bases removed from V and 5 bases from J, the gap between germline ends came to 6 bases. CDR3 DNA: TGTGCCAGCAGTTTAAGGGGGTATGGCTACACCTTC. This codes for CASSLRGYGYTF.

This chain links TRBV6-5 with TRBJ2-5, with 7 bases matching TRBD2. Germline CDR1 and CDR2: MNHEY and SVGAGI. Germline trimming cut 9 bases from V and 1 base from J; bases unmatched to any gene: 5. The CDR3 spans 13 residues. CDR3 sequence: CASAGATQETQYF. CDR3 nucleotides: TGTGCCAGTGCGGGAGCCACCCAAGAGACCCAGTACTTC.

This clone appeared a single time. The chain joins TRBV9 to TRBJ2-7; no clear D. V lost 3 bases, J lost 2 bases, and 12 bases lay in between. The germline gives CDR1 SGDLS, CDR2 YYNGEE. The CDR3 loop spans 14 amino acids. The CDR3 DNA reads as TGTGCCAGCAGCGCCTTTGGTGAGGCCTACGAGCAGTACTTC. Its protein is CASSAFGEAYEQYF.

This rearrangement joins TRBV19 to TRBJ2-1; possibly TRBD2 for D (5 bases). The CDR3 loop spans 13 amino acids. Deletions cut 6 bases from V and 7 bases from J, with 13 bases between. Germline assignment: CDR1 LNHDA and CDR2 SQIVND (reference sequence). The CDR3 coding sequence is TGTGCCAGTAGCCAAACTAGAGGTAATGAGCAGTTCTTC. Amino acids: CASSQTRGNEQFF.

The chain carries TRBV2 and TRBJ1-5; no firm D call. Germline assignment: CDR1 SNHLY and CDR2 FYNNEI. V was pared by 2 bases and J by 5 bases, with 19 bases between. The CDR3 covers 17 residues. The CDR3 sequence: CASSERQQSIMDQPQHF. The CDR3 DNA reads as TGTGCCAGCAGTGAACGACAACAAAGTATAATGGATCAGCCCCAGCATTTT. Looking up the rest from reference TRBV2 and TRBJ1-5 gives the full variable domain: EPEVTQTPSHQVTQMGQEVILRCVPISNHLYFYWYRQILGQKVEFLVSFYNNEISEKSEIFDDQFSVERPDGSNFTLKIRSTKLEDSAMYFCASSERQQSIMDQPQHFGDGTRLSIL.